This T cell receptor (beta chain) was captured in a study of blood T cell repertoires in COVID-19. CDR3 size: 13 residues. Germline V gene data show CDR1 as PRHDT and CDR2 as FYEKMQ (reference sequence). Germline trimming cut 5 bases from V and 8 bases from J; bases unmatched to any gene: 2. In the authors' methods: The authors estimated nucleated cell counts from reference gene primer amplification. This table comes from immunoSEQ multiplex PCR, and its TCRdb copy is limited to in-frame clones, with some not included. That table is the source of V, J and clone size, and D and trimming were worked out from the DNA. The sample consists of 220,000 or so clones, around four fifths of them appearing once.

What was sequenced was peripheral blood. V gene TRBV13 combines with J gene TRBJ1-6, with 8 bases that match TRBD1. This TCR was recovered from a man aged 25 to 40 with active or convalescent COVID-19. CDR3 amino acids: CASSPTGDSPLHF. In nucleotides, the CDR3 is TGTGCCAGCAGCCCGACAGGGGATTCACCCCTCCACTTT. The full variable domain, in which reference TRBV13 and TRBJ1-6 provide the parts outside the CDR3, is AAGVIQSPRHLIKEKRETATLKCYPIPRHDTVYWYQQGPGQDPQFLISFYEKMQSDKGSIPDRFSAQQFSDYHSELNMSSLELGDSALYFCASSPTGDSPLHFGNGTRLTVT.